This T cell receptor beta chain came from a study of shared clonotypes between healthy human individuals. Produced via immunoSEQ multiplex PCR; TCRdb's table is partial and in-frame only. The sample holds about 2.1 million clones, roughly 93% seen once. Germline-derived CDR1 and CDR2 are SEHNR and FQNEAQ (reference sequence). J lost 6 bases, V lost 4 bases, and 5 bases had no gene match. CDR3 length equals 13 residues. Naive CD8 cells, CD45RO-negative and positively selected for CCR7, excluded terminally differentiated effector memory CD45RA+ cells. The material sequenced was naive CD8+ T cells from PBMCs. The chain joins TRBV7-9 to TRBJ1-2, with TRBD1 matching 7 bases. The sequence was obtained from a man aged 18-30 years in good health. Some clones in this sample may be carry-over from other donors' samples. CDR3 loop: CASSWTGTHGYTF. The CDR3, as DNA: TGTGCCAGCAGCTGGACAGGCACCCATGGCTACACCTTC.